Reported below is one T cell receptor (beta chain). Its antigen specificity is not known. Within one base of it there is no much larger clone, and no base qualities were kept. Taken with the paper, the label for time point translates to: approximately 4 weeks on oral tofacitinib. In light of the paper, this sample's treatment or condition label describes: oral pan-JAK inhibitor, 5-10 mg twice daily. From alopecia areata patients, peripheral blood was collected along with lesional scalp punch biopsies. PBMCs were isolated by density centrifugation and stained for CD3, CD4 and CD8, and CD4+ and CD8+ T cells were sorted on a FACSAria. This specimen belongs to a study of CD8+ T cells in alopecia areata (dated by TCRdb to about 2018). Study-level background: The treated patients took part in an open-label pilot trial in which moderate-to-severe alopecia areata was treated with oral tofacitinib at 5 to 10 mg twice daily. Tofacitinib was given for 6 to 18 months, followed by 6 months of follow-up off drug to assess delayed response and recurrence. Disease severity in treated patients was measured with the SALT score, which quantifies the percentage of affected scalp surface area. To study T cell clonal expansion in alopecia areata, the researchers applied high-throughput TCRbeta sequencing to both the C3H/HeJ mouse model and human patients. On the human side, TCRbeta sequencing was run on scalp tissue and on sorted CD4+ and CD8+ peripheral blood T cells from healthy controls and from alopecia areata patients with either patchy or totalis/universalis disease. Patients on tofacitinib were biopsied at baseline and after 4 and 24 weeks of treatment, and several of the patients also had a later scalp biopsy. Clonality in the scalp was compared among normal scalp (n=4), patchy alopecia areata scalp (n=8), and alopecia totalis/universalis scalp (n=8). RNA was obtained with the PAXgene miRNA kit for fixed scalp, the miRNeasy kit for PBMCs, and the RNeasy kit for mouse skin. Amplification of TCRbeta CDR3 regions was done by immunoSEQ multiplex PCR using 35 Vbeta forward primers and 13 Jbeta reverse primers.

Points the paper makes about the study in general: Tofacitinib significantly lowered scalp clonality and the number of expanded CD8+ clones among the top 100 scalp clones. Because the treated cohort was small and included a single nonresponder, larger studies are needed to assess links between baseline CD8+ expansion and response. Many expanded lesional clones were found to persist in scalp and blood during tofacitinib treatment, and relapse after treatment cessation may be partly explained by this persistence. Compared with normal scalp, lesional scalp had higher clonality and more expanded CD8+ clones, particularly in alopecia totalis/universalis, a pattern that suggests antigenic drive. Shared TCR sequences between patients were less evident than in mice, which may be partly attributable to HLA diversity in the patient population. Scalp TCR repertoire analysis is complicated because resident alphabeta T cells in normal human skin are also sequenced, whereas mouse skin is dominated by gammadelta T cells.

The library was obtained by the immunoSEQ multiplex PCR assay. RNA was extracted from all samples and reverse transcribed into cDNA as template for TCR sequencing. SuperScript III was used for first-strand cDNA synthesis, primed with a 2:1 mix of oligo-dT and random hexamers. Amplification bias was assessed with a synthetic immune receptor repertoire, and residual bias was removed computationally. On the authors' methods: Raw reads were preprocessed to remove errors, and CDR3 was defined by IMGT conventions from the conserved cysteine to phenylalanine. To get clonality, Shannon entropy was normalized by log2 of the number of productive unique TCRs and the result was subtracted from 1. Whether each scalp clone was CD4 or CD8 was inferred by checking scalp TCRbeta sequences against the CD4 and CD8 repertoires from sorted blood. Not all clones reach the TCRdb copy of this immuneACCESS table, which keeps in-frame sequences only. Checked studies attribute under half of the gap to unresolved V genes and leave the rest unexplained. V, J and clone size reflect that table, while D and trimming were determined from the DNA. This sample comprises over 100,000 clones, about 50% of them detected only once. The biggest ten clones account for roughly 0.5% of the sample.

The cysteine opens and the phenylalanine closes a CDR3 of 13 amino acids. Kept here is only the CDR3 DNA, which spans 39 bases and is read in frame from base 1. Via the germline V gene, CDR1 is SGHVS and CDR2 FQNEAQ. V is cut by 8 bases and J by 0 bases, and the space between the germline ends is 10 bases. The chain is made from TRBV7-8 and TRBJ2-5; D gene: possibly TRBD1, on 6 matching bases. Sequencing was performed on CD4+ T cells sorted from blood, taken at week 4, from a patient treated with tofacitinib. This receptor was identified in a human donor with alopecia areata. The DNA reads as follows: TGTGCCAGCTCCGGGACACACCAAGAGACCCAGTACTTC. Translated, it gives CASSGTHQETQYF.